The 20 T cell receptor beta chains listed next were all sequenced from one sample in a study of cytomegalovirus exposure and HLA in healthy donors. Some clones are missing from TCRdb's copy, which holds only in-frame ones; the method was immunoSEQ multiplex PCR. The repertoire holds approximately 120,000 clones, with about 93% as singletons. Sequenced: PBMCs. These receptors came from a woman under 30 in good health and CMV-seronegative.

V is TRBV6-5 and J is TRBJ1-2, with D unclear. Germline CDR1 MNHEY, CDR2 SVGAGI. V was shortened by 2 bases and J by 4 bases, with 8 bases between the two germline ends. The CDR3 is 13 amino acids. CDR3 region: CASSYGQVYGYTF. CDR3 sequence (DNA): TGTGCCAGCAGTTACGGCCAGGTCTATGGCTACACCTTC.

V is TRBV9 and J is TRBJ2-1, with D maybe TRBD2 (6 bases). Per germline, CDR1 SGDLS and CDR2 YYNGEE. The V end was cut by 9 bases, the J end by 0 bases, with 13 bases between. The CDR3 has 14 residues. The CDR3 loop is CATIAVSSYNEQFF. The DNA of the CDR3 is TGTGCCACCATAGCGGTTAGCTCCTACAATGAGCAGTTCTTC.

Turning to this clone: Other DNA sequences in the sample encode the same CDR3. The chain employs TRBV28 and TRBJ2-7; D gene unclear. V was trimmed by 6 bases and J by 3 bases, leaving 6 bases between them. Germline CDR1 MDHEN, CDR2 SYDVKM. This CDR3 has 11 amino acids. This CDR3 is CASSSSYEQYF. The CDR3 coding sequence is TGTGCCAGCAGCTCCAGCTACGAGCAGTACTTC.

The rearrangement links TRBV2 to TRBJ1-1, with D maybe TRBD1 (6 bases). V was cut by 5 bases and J by 0 bases, with 10 bases left in between. The CDR3 consists of 14 residues. The germline V gene encodes CDR1 SNHLY and CDR2 FYNNEI. The CDR3 loop reads CASSYRAMNTEAFF. The CDR3 DNA is TGTGCCAGCAGTTACAGGGCTATGAACACTGAAGCTTTCTTT.

V usage is TRBV11-2 and J usage is TRBJ2-1, with a weak D call TRBD1 (6 bases). Per the germline V gene, CDR1 is SGHAT and CDR2 is FQNNGV. Trimming pared 0 bases from V and 4 bases from J, leaving 10 bases between. The CDR3 spans 15 residues. CDR3 nucleotide sequence: TGTGCCAGCAGCTTAGAAGGGACACCTTACAATGAGCAGTTCTTC. This sequence encodes CASSLEGTPYNEQFF.

This chain joins TRBV10-3 and TRBJ1-2, with TRBD1 matching over 11 bases. This CDR3 is built from 15 residues. The V gene end was trimmed by 4 bases and the J gene end by 4 bases; junction bases not matched to a gene: 5. CDR1 is ENHRY and CDR2 is SYGVKD in the germline V gene. In DNA form, the CDR3 reads TGTGCCATCAGTGCTCCGGGACAGGGGGGCTATGGCTACACCTTC. This translates into CAISAPGQGGYGYTF.

CDR3 in amino acids: CAWSAQGSQPQHF. CDR3 nucleotide sequence: TGTGCCTGGAGTGCCCAGGGTAGCCAGCCCCAGCATTTT. This sequence joins TRBV30 and TRBJ1-5; D possibly corresponds to TRBD1 (5 bases). CDR3 size: 13 residues. Trimming cost V 1 base and J 7 bases, with 11 bases left between them. Germline values: CDR1 GTSNPN, CDR2 SVGIG (reference sequence). The whole variable domain, filled in from reference TRBV30 and TRBJ1-5, reads SQTIHQWPATLVQPVGSPLSLECTVEGTSNPNLYWYRQAAGRGLQLLFYSVGIGQISSEVPQNLSASRPQDRQFILSSKKLLLSDSGFYLCAWSAQGSQPQHFGDGTRLSIL.

The rearrangement joins TRBV6-5 to TRBJ1-2, with a possible D match to TRBD1 (5 bases). The germline gives CDR1 MNHEY, CDR2 SVGAGI. Trimming shortened V by 6 bases and J by 4 bases, and 12 bases separated the two germline ends. This CDR3 comprises 13 residues. CDR3 in amino acids: CASRPTEFYGYTF. As DNA, the CDR3 is TGTGCCAGCAGACCGACAGAGTTCTATGGCTACACCTTC.

This chain joins TRBV2 and TRBJ2-1, with TRBD1 as a possible D gene (6 bases). This CDR3 spans 13 amino acids. Trimming pared 5 bases from V and 9 bases from J, leaving 14 bases between. Looked up from germline, CDR1 is SNHLY and CDR2 is FYNNEI. CDR3 region: CASSRGISSEQFF. CDR3 DNA sequence: TGTGCCAGCAGTAGGGGGATTAGTAGTGAGCAGTTCTTC.

The V call is TRBV13, the J call TRBJ2-2, with 12 bases lining up with TRBD1. The CDR3 spans 16 residues. CDR1 is PRHDT, CDR2 FYEKMQ, per germline (reference sequence). The trim removed 4 bases at V and 6 bases at J, leaving 6 bases unmatched. The CDR3 nucleotides read TGTGCCAGCAGCTCACGGGACAGGGGGCCTTCCGGGGAGCTGTTTTTT. Translating gives CASSSRDRGPSGELFF.

The chain recombines TRBV4-2 with TRBJ2-2; 12 nucleotides agree with TRBD2. V shed 2 bases and J 8 bases; nucleotides not matched to a gene: 12. The CDR3 totals 18 residues. Per germline, CDR1 LGHNA and CDR2 YNFKEQ. The CDR3 spells CASSQYPTRTSGTGELFF. In DNA form, the CDR3 reads TGTGCCAGCAGCCAATACCCCACGAGGACTAGCGGGACGGGGGAGCTGTTTTTT.

The chain uses TRBV29-1 and TRBJ2-4; 7 bases map to TRBD2. The CDR3 is 14 amino acids. Germline assignment: CDR1 SQVTM and CDR2 ANQGSEA. The ends lost 4 bases at V and 6 bases at J; junction bases unmatched: 9. The CDR3 DNA reads as TGCAGCGTTGTGGGGACTACCTCGGTAAACATTCAGTACTTC. Amino acid sequence: CSVVGTTSVNIQYF.

In DNA, the CDR3 is TGTGCCAGCAGCCGCATCCAACAGGGGGCGAGGCGGACTGAAGCTTTCTTT. Protein sequence: CASSRIQQGARRTEAFF. The chain recombines TRBV2 with TRBJ1-1, with 9 positions matching TRBD1. The trim removed 6 bases at V and 5 bases at J, leaving 16 bases unmatched. This CDR3 has 17 amino acids. CDR1 is SNHLY and CDR2 is FYNNEI in the germline V gene.

This chain links TRBV5-1 with TRBJ2-6; D is unresolved. V shed 7 bases and J shed 0 bases, with 14 bases lying between them. Germline values: CDR1 SGHRS, CDR2 YFSETQ. The CDR3 has 16 amino acids. The DNA of the CDR3 is TGCGCCAGCCGCGCCACGGTTGGCTCTGGGGCCAACGTCCTGACTTTC. This translates into CASRATVGSGANVLTF.

The chain carries TRBV5-1 and TRBJ2-7; D possibly corresponds to TRBD2 (6 bases). Germline CDR1 is SGHRS and CDR2 is YFSETQ. The CDR3 covers 15 residues. V lost 1 base, J lost 0 bases, and 11 bases lay in between. The CDR3 region is CASSLSAGSSYEQYF. The CDR3 nucleotides read TGCGCCAGCAGCTTGTCCGCGGGAAGCTCCTACGAGCAGTACTTC.

The CDR3 here is CASSGQGEDQYF. The CDR3 coding sequence is TGTGCCAGCTCCGGACAGGGGGAAGACCAGTACTTC. V is TRBV28 and J is TRBJ2-7; 10 bases match TRBD1. Germline V CDR1 and CDR2: MDHEN, SYDVKM. This CDR3 is built from 12 residues. J lost 10 bases, V lost 8 bases, and 8 bases had no gene match.

The chain employs TRBV28 and TRBJ1-2; 9 bases are shared with TRBD1. This CDR3 has 14 residues. Germline CDR1 is MDHEN and CDR2 is SYDVKM. J gave up 6 bases and V 4 bases, and 6 bases lay outside the gene matches. CDR3 region: CASSSWRTGDGYTF. In DNA form, the CDR3 reads TGTGCCAGCAGTTCTTGGAGGACAGGGGATGGCTACACCTTC.

The chain is built from TRBV7-3 and TRBJ2-1, with 11 bases matching TRBD2. With V trimmed by 2 bases and J by 8 bases, 8 bases remained unmatched. This CDR3 has 16 residues. Germline V gene data show CDR1 as SGHTA and CDR2 as FQGTGA. The CDR3 nucleotides are TGTGCCAGCAGCTTATCGCTAGCGGGAGGAAGACATGAGCAGTTCTTC. This translates into CASSLSLAGGRHEQFF.

CDR3 sequence reads: CASSSRDSHSPLHF. The CDR3 DNA is TGTGCCAGCAGTTCCCGGGACAGCCATTCACCCCTCCACTTT. The rearrangement links TRBV6-5 to TRBJ1-6; 7 bases agree with TRBD1. The CDR3 runs to 14 residues. Germline V gene lookup returns CDR1 MNHEY and CDR2 SVGAGI. V trimming: 4 bases; J trimming: 8 bases; junction bases outside the gene matches: 5.

J is TRBJ2-2 and V is TRBV6-6; possibly TRBD1 for D (6 bases). The germline V gene has CDR1 MNHNY and CDR2 SVGAGI (reference sequence). The CDR3 sequence is 14 residues long. V lost 6 bases and J 6 bases, leaving 14 bases between the germline ends. CDR3: CASRPRQVSGELFF. The CDR3 DNA sequence: TGTGCCAGCAGGCCTCGACAGGTTTCCGGGGAGCTGTTTTTT.